A single T cell receptor (beta chain) is shown here with its context. The clone's antigen remains unknown. Per-base quality was not reported, and no clone a single base away is much larger than it. A cohort of approximately 31 patients with locally advanced or metastatic urothelial carcinoma, treated at Memorial Sloan Kettering on a trial protocol, was included. Peripheral blood mononuclear cells were collected pretreatment and during treatment, with between 1 and 8 total time points obtained per patient. The Qiagen DNeasy Blood extraction kit was used to purify genomic DNA from total PBMCs and tumor samples. Collected pretreatment and during treatment, PBMCs were isolated and stored as previously described. The data belong to a study of PD-L1 blockade in urothelial cancer (dated by TCRdb to the late 2010s). Regarding the complete study: Therapy was started in the mid-2010s for all patients, and atezolizumab 1,200 mg was administered intravenously every 3 weeks. About 90% of the roughly 29 patients were identified as males with urothelial cancer of bladder origin, and a prior smoking history was reported by 18 of 29 patients. Patients had an ECOG performance status of 0 or 1 and had received between 0 and 3 prior chemotherapy regimens. Whole exome sequencing and RNA sequencing of pretreatment tumors were performed alongside TCR sequencing in the same patients. An exploratory multi-omic analysis was conducted of the somatic, immune and clinical correlates of response to PD-L1 blockade with atezolizumab in urothelial cancer. Durable clinical benefit was achieved by nine patients but not by the remaining 20. Blood samples yielded a median of roughly 150,000 T cells and approximately 83,000 unique TCRs, with median clonality 0.080. Blood samples were analyzed at 3 weeks after treatment start (second dose) and at 6 weeks after treatment start. Durable clinical benefit meant progression-free survival longer than 6 months, and TCR features were also tested against progression-free and overall survival. Pretreatment blood TCR-seq was available for twenty-nine patients, at least one posttreatment blood collection was obtained for some 24 patients, and tumor TCR-seq was available for some 24 patients. Pretreatment tumor samples, along with matched peripheral blood collected serially before and after atezolizumab treatment, underwent TCR sequencing.

To estimate absolute template abundance from read counts, synthetic TCR analog templates were spiked into each PCR. TCRbeta CDR3 regions were amplified from genomic DNA with bias-controlled V and J gene primers using the immunoSEQ assay. Sequencing of rearranged TCRbeta segments was done at approximately 20X coverage. In the paper's pipeline: Sequencing errors were corrected by clustering and CDR3s were annotated against IMGT to assign V, D and J genes. Out-of-frame and stop-codon sequences were excluded, and only productive TCRbeta rearrangements were used in downstream analyses. Clonality was calculated as one minus the Shannon entropy normalized by the log of the number of unique productive sequences. Clones differing between time points or between blood and tumor were identified using Fisher's exact test with Benjamini-Hochberg correction, with an adjusted p below 0.01 applied as the threshold. The table was pulled from immuneACCESS by TCRdb, which kept in-frame rearrangements only. Such tables lose some clones; where checked, under half of the loss comes from unresolved V genes, and the rest has no known cause. V, J and clone size reflect that table, while D and trimming were determined from the DNA. This sample lists 90,000 to 120,000 clones; around 85% were detected once. The ten most abundant clones make up 2% to 3% of the sample.

CDR1 is given as SGHRS and CDR2 as YFSETQ, both from the germline V gene. The germline V end is reduced by 2 bases and the J end by 6 bases; junction bases left unmatched: 8. Taken from cysteine to phenylalanine, the CDR3 has 15 residues. The sequence is cut down to CDR3 DNA, 45 bases in frame from base 1. The paper as a whole reports these results and caveats: Because the sample size was small (n ≈ 28) and many of the analyses were exploratory, the results are meant to be hypothesis-generating. Improved progression-free and overall survival was associated with having pretreatment peripheral blood TCR clonality below the median. Greater expansion of tumor-associated TCR clones in peripheral blood 3 weeks after the start of treatment was observed in patients with durable benefit (n of about 20, p = 0.022).

The chain joins TRBV5-1 to TRBJ2-7, with 10 bases matching TRBD2. The receptor was isolated from a man in his fifties or sixties with urothelial cancer. Here the sequenced sample was PBMCs, taken around atezolizumab (anti-PD-L1) treatment. The CDR3 reads CASSLAAGGVAEQYF. The DNA reads TGCGCCAGCAGCTTAGCAGCGGGAGGGGTAGCCGAGCAGTACTTC.